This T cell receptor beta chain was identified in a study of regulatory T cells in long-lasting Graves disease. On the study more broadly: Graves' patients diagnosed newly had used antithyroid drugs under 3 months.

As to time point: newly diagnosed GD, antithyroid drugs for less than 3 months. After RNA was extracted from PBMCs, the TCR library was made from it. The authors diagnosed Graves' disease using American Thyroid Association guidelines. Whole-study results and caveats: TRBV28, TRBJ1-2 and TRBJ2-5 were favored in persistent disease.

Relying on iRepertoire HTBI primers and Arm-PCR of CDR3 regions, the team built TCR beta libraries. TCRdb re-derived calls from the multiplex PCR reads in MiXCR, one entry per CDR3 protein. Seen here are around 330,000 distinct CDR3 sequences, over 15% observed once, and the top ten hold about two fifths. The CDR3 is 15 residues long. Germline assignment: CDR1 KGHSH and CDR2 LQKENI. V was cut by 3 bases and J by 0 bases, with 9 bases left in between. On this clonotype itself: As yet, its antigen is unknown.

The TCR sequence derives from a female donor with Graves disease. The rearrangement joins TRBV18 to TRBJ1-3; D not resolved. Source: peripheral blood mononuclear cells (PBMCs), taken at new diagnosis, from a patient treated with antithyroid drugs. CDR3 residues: CASSPGFGSGNTIYF. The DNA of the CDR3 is TGTGCCAGCTCACCGGGATTCGGCTCTGGAAACACCATATATTTT.